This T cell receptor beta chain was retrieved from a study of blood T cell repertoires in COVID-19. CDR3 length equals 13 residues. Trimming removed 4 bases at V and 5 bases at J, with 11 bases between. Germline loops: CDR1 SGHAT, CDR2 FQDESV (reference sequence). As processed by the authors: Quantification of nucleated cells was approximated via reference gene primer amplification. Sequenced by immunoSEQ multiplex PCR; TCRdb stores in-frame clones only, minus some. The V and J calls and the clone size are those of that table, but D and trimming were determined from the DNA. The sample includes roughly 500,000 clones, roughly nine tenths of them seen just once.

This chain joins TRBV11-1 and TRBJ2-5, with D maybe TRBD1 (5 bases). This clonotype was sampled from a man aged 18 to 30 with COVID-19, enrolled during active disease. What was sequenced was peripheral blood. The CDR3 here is CASSSVDSETQYF. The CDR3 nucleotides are TGTGCCAGCAGCTCGGTTGACAGTGAGACCCAGTACTTC.